The 8 T cell receptor beta chains listed next were all sequenced from one sample in a study of T cell responses to AZD1222 COVID-19 vaccine. The method was immunoSEQ multiplex PCR; TCRdb's version includes in-frame clones alone and lacks a portion of them. The sample has 60,000 to 100,000 clones; approximately 90% are singletons. The sequencing here drew on peripheral blood, taken on day 0 of MenACWY control vaccination. All receptors derive from an adult in good health.

The chain carries TRBV9 and TRBJ2-3; 10 bases are shared with TRBD2. This CDR3 has 16 residues. Germline V CDR1 and CDR2: SGDLS, YYNGEE. Trimming took 0 bases from V and 3 from J; bases not matched to a gene: 4. The CDR3: CASSVEGAGGTDTQYF. CDR3 in DNA: TGTGCCAGCAGCGTAGAAGGAGCGGGGGGGACAGATACGCAGTATTTT.

The V gene is TRBV4-3, the J gene TRBJ1-3, with D possibly TRBD1 on 5 matching bases. Germline CDR1 LGHNA, CDR2 YSLEER. V was shortened by 1 base and J by 0 bases, with 10 bases between the two germline ends. This CDR3 contains 16 residues. The chain's CDR3 is CASSQVVGGSGNTIYF. The CDR3 nucleotides read TGCGCCAGCAGCCAAGTAGTGGGGGGCTCTGGAAACACCATATATTTT.

This sequence joins TRBV18 and TRBJ1-1; 8 bases are a match to TRBD1. V lost 3 bases to trimming and J lost 4 bases; unmatched junction nucleotides: 10. Germline-derived CDR1 and CDR2 are KGHSH and LQKENI. This CDR3 spans 16 amino acids. The CDR3 loop is CASSPQTGVSVTEAFF. In DNA, the CDR3 is TGTGCCAGCTCACCGCAGACAGGGGTCTCCGTCACTGAAGCTTTCTTT.

This chain connects TRBV18 to TRBJ1-1; TRBD1 matches 7 bases. Germline V gene sequence: CDR1 KGHSH, CDR2 LQKENI. Losses at the gene ends were 6 bases for V and 3 bases for J; bases not matched to a gene: 10. CDR3 size: 15 residues. The CDR3 nucleotides are TGTGCCAGCTCTCCGACAGGGCGGGGGGACACTGAAGCTTTCTTT. Protein: CASSPTGRGDTEAFF.

V usage is TRBV5-1 and J usage is TRBJ1-1; D call uncertain. This CDR3 comprises 16 residues. Looked up from germline, CDR1 is SGHRS and CDR2 is YFSETQ. With 0 bases removed from V and 4 bases from J, the gap between germline ends came to 16 bases. The CDR3 DNA reads as TGCGCCAGCAGCTTGGCCGTTGGGGAAGTGGGCACTGAAGCTTTCTTT. Translation gives CASSLAVGEVGTEAFF.

The CDR3 here is CASQGQGAYNEQFF. DNA of the CDR3: TGTGCCAGTCAAGGACAGGGGGCCTACAATGAGCAGTTCTTC. The chain links TRBV19 to TRBJ2-1; 10 positions match TRBD1. V was pared by 8 bases and J by 2 bases, with 3 bases of the junction left unmatched. CDR1 is LNHDA, CDR2 SQIVND, per germline (reference sequence). The CDR3 loop spans 14 amino acids. The variable domain in full, completed from reference TRBV19 and TRBJ2-1, reads DGGITQSPKYLFRKEGQNVTLSCEQNLNHDAMYWYRQDPGQGLRLIYYSQIVNDFQKGDIAEGYSVSREKKESFPLTVTSAQKNPTAFYLCASQGQGAYNEQFFGPGTRLTVL.

This chain links TRBV24-1 with TRBJ1-2, with a tentative D call TRBD1 (6 bases). V was shortened by 6 bases and J by 6 bases, with 13 bases between the two germline ends. There are 13 residues in the CDR3. Germline V gene lookup returns CDR1 KGHDR and CDR2 SFDVKD. The CDR3 protein is CATSLGGGDGYTF. The DNA for the CDR3 is TGTGCCACCAGTTTGGGGGGGGGCGATGGCTACACCTTC.

The rearrangement uses TRBV6-2 or TRBV6-3 and TRBJ2-2, with D possibly matching TRBD1 (5 bases). The V and J ends lost 6 bases and 0 bases respectively, with 17 bases between them. CDR1 and CDR2 (germline): MNHEY, SVGEGT. The CDR3 contains 17 residues. This CDR3 reads CASSPPPGHANTGELFF. For the CDR3, the DNA is TGTGCCAGCAGCCCACCACCAGGGCACGCGAACACCGGGGAGCTGTTTTTT.